The sample holds many counts of the clone carrying this TCR beta chain. Its antigen is not identified. The sample originates from a study of T-cell reconstitution after alpha-beta-depleted transplantation in children. Whole-study results and caveats: The authors attributed T-cell counts and diversity one year after transplant mostly to newly produced T cells.

A TCRbeta library incorporating unique molecular identifiers was prepared. TCRdb re-analysed the PCR reads in MiXCR, keeping a single row per CDR3 protein. The repertoire holds 150,000 to 250,000 distinct CDR3 sequences, with around 5.9% as singletons. The starting material was PBMCs, obtained before TCRalphabeta/CD19-depleted stem cell transplant. This sequence originates from a girl in the first two years of life with combined immunodeficiency, due to receive a stem cell transplant.

The chain's CDR3 is CASSIYTLQETQYF. The CDR3 DNA follows: TGTGCCAGCAGCATCTACACGCTTCAAGAGACCCAGTACTTC. The chain is built from TRBV7-2 and TRBJ2-5; D ambiguous. The V end lost 5 bases, the J end lost 2 bases, and 12 bases lay between the germline ends. CDR3 length: 14 amino acids. Germline CDR1 SGHTA, CDR2 FQGNSA. The complete variable domain, with remaining parts taken from reference TRBV7-2 and TRBJ2-5, reads GAGVSQSPSNKVTEKGKDVELRCDPISGHTALYWYRQSLGQGLEFLIYFQGNSAPDKSGLPSDRFSAERTGGSVSTLTIQRTQQEDSAVYLCASSIYTLQETQYFGPGTRLLVL.